This TCR beta chain emerged from a study of cytomegalovirus exposure and HLA in healthy donors. Study results and caveats: Overall, roughly 170 TCR beta chains were annotated as cytomegalovirus-associated. Whilst most TCR sequences proved rare, a subset of public TCRs occurred across many donors.

The repertoire was sequenced with immunoSEQ multiplex PCR; TCRdb's copy has only in-frame clones and lacks some. Found here are around 160,000 clones, approximately 90% of them singletons; the top ten hold approximately 3.1%. The study drew the donors from its roughly 130-subject validation cohort, separate from the 666-subject first cohort. J lost 2 bases, V lost 4 bases, and 6 bases had no gene match. There are 15 residues in the CDR3. Per the germline V gene, CDR1 is SEHNR and CDR2 is FQNEAQ (reference sequence). This clone has a single count. Its antigen is undetermined. The material sequenced was PBMCs. The TCR originated in a man aged 18 to 29 in good health and CMV-seronegative. This sequence joins TRBV7-9 and TRBJ1-2, with 8 positions matching TRBD1. CDR3 loop: CASSSQGQGNYGYTF. DNA of the CDR3: TGTGCCAGCAGCTCGCAAGGACAGGGAAACTATGGCTACACCTTC.